This T cell receptor beta chain derives from a study of T cells after yellow fever vaccination. Study summary: SMART-Seq v4 Ultra Low Input served to prepare low-cell-number fractions.

A single record per CDR3 protein comes from TCRdb applying MiXCR to the 5' RACE reads. The table lists over 110,000 distinct CDR3 sequences, over 7% of them singletons. From germline, CDR1 is MGHRA and CDR2 YSYEKL. This CDR3 region has 16 residues. The V and J ends lost 0 bases and 6 bases respectively, with 17 bases between them. In the case of this clonotype: Its antigen is still unknown.

Study-wide results and caveats: There was a possibility that FACS-sorted repertoires contained abundant clonotypes contaminating from the bulk population. Primary-vaccination clones mostly resurfaced post-booster (nearly 97% CD4, just under 90% CD8).

V usage is TRBV4-1 and J usage is TRBJ2-5; maybe TRBD2 (6 bases). The specimen comprised CD4+ T cells sorted from PBMCs, sampled 5 days after the yellow fever booster vaccination. The TCR was taken from a man aged 25 to 40 who received the YFV17D yellow fever vaccine. The CDR3 nucleotides read TGCGCCAGCAGCCAAGACCCTTTCGGGAGATCAAAGACCCAGTACTTC. Translated: CASSQDPFGRSKTQYF.